Sequencing of this TCR beta chain was carried out in a study of beta chain features in type 1 diabetes. This clone was seen a few times. cDNA synthesis used the whole RNA isolate, giving expressed TCRB sequences. Only in-frame clones appear in the TCRdb table, and some are missing; sequencing was by immunoSEQ multiplex PCR. The sample lists roughly 400,000 clones, about 16% occurring once. CDR1 is SGHTA and CDR2 is FQGNSA in the germline V gene. V was trimmed by 4 bases and J by 3 bases, leaving 7 bases between them. This CDR3 comprises 13 residues. A heparinised blood draw that averaged around 110 mL was obtained once from each donor.

The genes are TRBV7-2 and TRBJ1-5; no clear D gene. This TCR derives from a young woman in good health. Sequenced sample: naive CD4+ T cells from blood. This CDR3 reads CASSSQDNQPQHF. In DNA form, the CDR3 reads TGTGCCAGCAGCTCCCAGGACAATCAGCCCCAGCATTTT.